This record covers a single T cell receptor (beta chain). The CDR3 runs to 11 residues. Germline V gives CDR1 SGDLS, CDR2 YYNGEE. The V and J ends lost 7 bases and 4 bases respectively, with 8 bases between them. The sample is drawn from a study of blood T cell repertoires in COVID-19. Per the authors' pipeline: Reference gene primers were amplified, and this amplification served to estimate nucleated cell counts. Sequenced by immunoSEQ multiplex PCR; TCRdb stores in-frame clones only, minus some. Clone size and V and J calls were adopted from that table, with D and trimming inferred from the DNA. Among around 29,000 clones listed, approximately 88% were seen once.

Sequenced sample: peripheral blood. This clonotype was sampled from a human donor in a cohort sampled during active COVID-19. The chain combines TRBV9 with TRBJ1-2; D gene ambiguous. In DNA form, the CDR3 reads TGTGCCAGCGGTTACACCTATGGCTACACCTTC. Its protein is CASGYTYGYTF.